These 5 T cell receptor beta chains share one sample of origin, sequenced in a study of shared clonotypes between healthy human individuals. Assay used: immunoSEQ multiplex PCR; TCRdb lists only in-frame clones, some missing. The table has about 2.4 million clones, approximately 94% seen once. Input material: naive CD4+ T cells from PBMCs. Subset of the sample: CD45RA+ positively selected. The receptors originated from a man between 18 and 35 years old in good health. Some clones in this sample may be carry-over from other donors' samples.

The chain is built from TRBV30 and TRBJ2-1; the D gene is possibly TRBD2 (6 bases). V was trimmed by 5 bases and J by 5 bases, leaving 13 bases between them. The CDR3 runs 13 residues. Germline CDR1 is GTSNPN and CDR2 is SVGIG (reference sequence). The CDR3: CAWAPGLNNEQFF. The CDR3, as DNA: TGTGCCTGGGCTCCGGGACTCAACAATGAGCAGTTCTTC.

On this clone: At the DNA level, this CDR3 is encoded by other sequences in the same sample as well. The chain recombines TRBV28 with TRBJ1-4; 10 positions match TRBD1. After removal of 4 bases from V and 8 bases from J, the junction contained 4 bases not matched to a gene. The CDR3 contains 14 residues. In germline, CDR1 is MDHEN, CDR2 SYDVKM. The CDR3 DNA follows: TGTGCCAGCAGTTCCGGGACAGGGGCCGAAAAACTGTTTTTT. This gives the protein CASSSGTGAEKLFF.

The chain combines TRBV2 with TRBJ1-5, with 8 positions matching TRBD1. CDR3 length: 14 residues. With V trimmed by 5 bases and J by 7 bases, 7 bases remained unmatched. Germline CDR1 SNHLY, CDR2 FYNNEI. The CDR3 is CASSRTGMVQPQHF. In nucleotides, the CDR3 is TGTGCCAGCAGTCGGACAGGGATGGTACAGCCCCAGCATTTT.

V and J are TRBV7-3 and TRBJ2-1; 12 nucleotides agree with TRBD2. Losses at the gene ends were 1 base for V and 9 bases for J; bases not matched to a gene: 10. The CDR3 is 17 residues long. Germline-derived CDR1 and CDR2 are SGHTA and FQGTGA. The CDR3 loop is CASSLRGPGLAGGEQFF. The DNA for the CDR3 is TGTGCCAGCAGCTTAAGGGGGCCGGGACTAGCGGGCGGTGAGCAGTTCTTC.

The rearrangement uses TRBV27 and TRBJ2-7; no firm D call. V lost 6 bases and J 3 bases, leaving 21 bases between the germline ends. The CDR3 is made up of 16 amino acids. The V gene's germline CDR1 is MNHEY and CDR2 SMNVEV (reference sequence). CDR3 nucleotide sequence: TGTGCCAGCAGCCTTACGGTAATGATCCCGGGCTACGAGCAGTACTTC. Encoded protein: CASSLTVMIPGYEQYF.